The clone carrying this TCR beta chain was recorded only once. This sample was included in a study of blood T cell repertoires in COVID-19. Some clones are missing from TCRdb's copy, which holds only in-frame ones; the method was immunoSEQ multiplex PCR. This table has about 99,000 clones, roughly nine tenths appearing once. This CDR3 is built from 16 residues. CDR1 and CDR2 (germline): KGHSH, LQKENI. V lost 0 bases, J lost 4 bases, and 4 bases stayed unmatched. The chain couples TRBV18 to TRBJ1-3; TRBD1 aligns across 9 bases. The sequence came from a woman aged 60 to 75 with acute or convalescent COVID-19. Input material: peripheral blood. The CDR3 loop reads CASSPPGTGNGNTIYF. The DNA for the CDR3 is TGTGCCAGCTCACCACCTGGGACAGGGAACGGAAACACCATATATTTT.